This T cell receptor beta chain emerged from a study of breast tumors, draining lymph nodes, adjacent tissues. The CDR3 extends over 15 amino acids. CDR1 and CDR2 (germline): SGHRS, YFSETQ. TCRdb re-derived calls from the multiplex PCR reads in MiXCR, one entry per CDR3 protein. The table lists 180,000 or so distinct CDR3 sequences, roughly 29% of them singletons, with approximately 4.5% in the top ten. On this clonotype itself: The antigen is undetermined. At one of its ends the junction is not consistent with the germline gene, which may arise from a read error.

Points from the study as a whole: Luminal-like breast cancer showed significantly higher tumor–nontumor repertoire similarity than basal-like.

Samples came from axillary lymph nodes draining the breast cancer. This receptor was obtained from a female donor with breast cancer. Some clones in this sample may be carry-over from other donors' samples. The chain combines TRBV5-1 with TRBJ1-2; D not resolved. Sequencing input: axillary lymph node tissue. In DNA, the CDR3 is TGCGCCAGCAGCTTGGGGATAGGTTCCTTCTATGGCTACGCCTTC. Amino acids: CASSLGIGSFYGYAF.